The 5 T cell receptor beta chains presented below share a single source sample, sequenced in a study of glioma-infiltrating T cells. The iRepertoire nested amplicon-rescue multiplex PCR amplified TCR alpha and beta CDR3s from RNA. TCRdb re-analysed the multiplex PCR reads in MiXCR, keeping a single row per CDR3 protein. The sample has 90,000 to 110,000 distinct CDR3 sequences; less than 30% are singletons. The sample taken for sequencing was glioma tissue, nonneoplastic brain tissue, or PBMCs (not recorded which). The receptors here all came from a human donor with low-grade glioma or glioblastoma, undergoing nonglioma brain surgery, or in good health (not recorded which).

There are many counts of this clonotype. J is TRBJ2-7 and V is TRBV5-4, with TRBD2 matching over 7 bases. This CDR3 contains 14 residues. Trimming took 1 base from V and 0 from J; bases not matched to a gene: 1. Germline V gene data show CDR1 as SGHNT and CDR2 as YYREEE (reference sequence). The CDR3 DNA follows: TGTGCCAGCAGCTTGAAGCGGGGCTCCTACGAGCAGTACTTC. Its translation: CASSLKRGSYEQYF.

A word on this clonotype: Here the CDR3 omits its conserved ending phenylalanine or tryptophan, so a read error is the likely source. The rearrangement uses TRBV2 and TRBJ1-1; D remains unclear. This CDR3 has 13 residues. Germline V lookup: CDR1 SNHLY, CDR2 FYNNEI. V was cut by 2 bases and J by 1 base, with 5 bases left in between. The CDR3 DNA is TGTGCCAGCAGTGAACAGACGAACACTGAAGCTTTCCTT. It encodes CASSEQTNTEAFL.

This clonotype has ten or more counts. The rearrangement uses TRBV11-2 and TRBJ2-3; 12 bases are a match to TRBD2. Germline lookup yields CDR1 SGHAT and CDR2 FQNNGV. The length of the CDR3 is 17 residues. V shed 1 base and J 0 bases; nucleotides not matched to a gene: 2. The CDR3 region has the DNA TGTGCCAGCAGCTTAGGGACTAGCGGGGCGAGCACAGATACGCAGTATTTT. This encodes CASSLGTSGASTDTQYF. The variable domain in full, with the rest retrieved from reference TRBV11-2 and TRBJ2-3, is EAGVAQSPRYKIIEKRQSVAFWCNPISGHATLYWYQQILGQGPKLLIQFQNNGVVDDSQLPKDRFSAERLKGVDSTLKIQPAKLEDSAVYLCASSLGTSGASTDTQYFGPGTRLTVL.

The chain links TRBV7-3 to TRBJ2-2, with 7 bases fitting TRBD2. The CDR3 runs 17 residues. Germline lookup yields CDR1 SGHTA and CDR2 FQGTGA. Trimming removed 10 bases from V and 2 bases from J; junction bases left unmatched: 16. CDR3 loop: CAIRLLISGTNTGELFF. DNA for the CDR3: TGTGCCATCAGATTACTTATAAGCGGGACTAACACCGGGGAGCTGTTTTTT.

The V call is TRBV5-1, the J call TRBJ1-2; TRBD1 might be the D (5 bases). Germline CDR1 reads SGHRS; CDR2 reads YFSETQ. The CDR3 length is 13 residues. The ends were cut back, 1 base at V and 8 bases at J, with 12 bases in the middle. CDR3 in amino acids: CASSLMGGNGYTF. DNA for the CDR3: TGCGCCAGCAGCTTGATGGGGGGAAACGGCTACACCTTC. Filled out from reference TRBV5-1 and TRBJ1-2, the complete variable domain reads KAGVTQTPRYLIKTRGQQVTLSCSPISGHRSVSWYQQTPGQGLQFLFEYFSETQRNKGNFPGRFSGRQFSNSRSEMNVSTLELGDSALYLCASSLMGGNGYTFGSGTRLTVV.